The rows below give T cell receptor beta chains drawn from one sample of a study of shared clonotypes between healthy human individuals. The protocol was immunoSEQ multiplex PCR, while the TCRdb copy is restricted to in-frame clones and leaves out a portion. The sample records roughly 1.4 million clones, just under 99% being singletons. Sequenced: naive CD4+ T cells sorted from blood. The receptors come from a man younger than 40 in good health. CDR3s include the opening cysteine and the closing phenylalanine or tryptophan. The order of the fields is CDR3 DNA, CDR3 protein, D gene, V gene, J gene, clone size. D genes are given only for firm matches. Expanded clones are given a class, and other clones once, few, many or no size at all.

DNA: TGTGCCACCACCACTAGCGGGAGTACAGATACGCAGTATTTT
CDR3: CATTTSGSTDTQYF
D: TRBD2
V: TRBV15
J: TRBJ2-3
size: -

DNA: TGTGCCAGCAGCTCGAAACTCGAGCCTGGGACAGGGGGCTCCTATGGCTACACCTTC
CDR3: CASSSKLEPGTGGSYGYTF
D: TRBD1
V: TRBV7-8
J: TRBJ1-2
size: -

DNA: TGTGCCAGCAGCTTTGGTTGGGCAGATACGCAGTATTTT
CDR3: CASSFGWADTQYF
D: -
V: TRBV5-4
J: TRBJ2-3
size: -

DNA: TGTGCCAGCAGTTTAGTGCTCCAGATGAACACTGAAGCTTTCTTT
CDR3: CASSLVLQMNTEAFF
D: -
V: TRBV28
J: TRBJ1-1
size: -

DNA: TGTGCCAGCAGTTCACAGGGGGCTACCTACGAGCAGTACTTC
CDR3: CASSSQGATYEQYF
D: TRBD1
V: TRBV27
J: TRBJ2-7
size: -

DNA: TGTGCCAGCAGCGTGGACAGGGGCTCCTACAATGAGCAGTTCTTC
CDR3: CASSVDRGSYNEQFF
D: TRBD1
V: TRBV7-9
J: TRBJ2-1
size: -

DNA: TGTGCCAGTAGTGCTCAACACCTAGCCAAAAACATTCAGTACTTC
CDR3: CASSAQHLAKNIQYF
D: -
V: TRBV19
J: TRBJ2-4
size: -

DNA: TGTGCCAGCAGCTTAGTTTACTGGAACTACAATGAGCAGTTCTTC
CDR3: CASSLVYWNYNEQFF
D: -
V: TRBV7-2
J: TRBJ2-1
size: -

DNA: TGTGCCAGCAGCTTAGGGACAGGGGGCTTGGATACGCAGTATTTT
CDR3: CASSLGTGGLDTQYF
D: TRBD1
V: TRBV7-9
J: TRBJ2-3
size: -

DNA: TGTGCCAGCAGTTACAACAGCGACCGGGAGACCCAGTACTTC
CDR3: CASSYNSDRETQYF
D: -
V: TRBV6-5
J: TRBJ2-5
size: once

DNA: TGTGCCAGCAGTGAAACCTTAGACAGGGTCTCCAATCAGCCCCAGCATTTT
CDR3: CASSETLDRVSNQPQHF
D: TRBD1
V: TRBV6-1
J: TRBJ1-5
size: -

DNA: TGTGCCAGCAGCCGGGACAGGGCAGGTCAAAATGAAAAACTGTTTTTT
CDR3: CASSRDRAGQNEKLFF
D: TRBD1
V: TRBV25-1
J: TRBJ1-4
size: -

DNA: TGTGCCAGCAGCAAGTATAACGGCAATCAGCCCCAGCATTTT
CDR3: CASSKYNGNQPQHF
D: -
V: TRBV27
J: TRBJ1-5
size: -

DNA: TGTGCCAGCACCACCACTCAGGGCTACGAGCAGTACTTC
CDR3: CASTTTQGYEQYF
D: -
V: TRBV28
J: TRBJ2-7
size: -

DNA: TGTGCCAGCGCGGCCGGGAGCAATCAGCCCCAGCATTTT
CDR3: CASAAGSNQPQHF
D: -
V: TRBV9
J: TRBJ1-5
size: -

DNA: TGTGCCAGCAGCTCGAAGACAGGGAGCTCCTACGAGCAGTACTTC
CDR3: CASSSKTGSSYEQYF
D: TRBD1
V: TRBV7-2
J: TRBJ2-7
size: -

DNA: TGCAGCGTTACCGGGACTAGCGGGAGAGGGGAGCTGTTTTTT
CDR3: CSVTGTSGRGELFF
D: TRBD2
V: TRBV29-1
J: TRBJ2-2
size: -

DNA: TGTGCCAGCTCACCAGGCCTAGCGGGCACAGATACGCAGTATTTT
CDR3: CASSPGLAGTDTQYF
D: TRBD2
V: TRBV18
J: TRBJ2-3
size: few

DNA: TGTGCCTGGAGTGTAACCCGCGGGACAGGGTTTTTTCAGCCCCAGCATTTT
CDR3: CAWSVTRGTGFFQPQHF
D: TRBD1
V: TRBV30
J: TRBJ1-5
size: -

DNA: TGTGCCAGCAGTTTAAGTCCCCCCGGAGACTACAATGAGCAGTTCTTC
CDR3: CASSLSPPGDYNEQFF
D: -
V: TRBV28
J: TRBJ2-1
size: -

DNA: TGCGCCAGCAGCTCCTATGGACGGGACACCGGGGAGCTGTTTTTT
CDR3: CASSSYGRDTGELFF
D: -
V: TRBV5-1
J: TRBJ2-2
size: -

DNA: TGTGCCACCAGAGGGACAGGGGCTCAGCCCCAGCATTTT
CDR3: CATRGTGAQPQHF
D: TRBD1
V: TRBV15
J: TRBJ1-5
size: -

DNA: TGTGCCAGCAGCTTAATGGGACTAGGGTACTCCTACAATGAGCAGTTCTTC
CDR3: CASSLMGLGYSYNEQFF
D: TRBD2
V: TRBV11-2
J: TRBJ2-1
size: -

DNA: TGTGCCAGCTCATGGGACAGGAATCAGCCCCAGCATTTT
CDR3: CASSWDRNQPQHF
D: TRBD1
V: TRBV18
J: TRBJ1-5
size: -

DNA: TGTGCCAGCAGCTTAATGTGGGGGGGAGGTCAGCCCCAGCATTTT
CDR3: CASSLMWGGGQPQHF
D: -
V: TRBV7-3
J: TRBJ1-5
size: -

DNA: TGTGCCAGCAGTGAAGAGGCAATGGCTAGAGGCTACACCTTC
CDR3: CASSEEAMARGYTF
D: -
V: TRBV2
J: TRBJ1-2
size: -

DNA: TGTGCCAGCAGTCTAGCCGGGACTAGCGGGAGGTGGAATGAGCAGTTCTTC
CDR3: CASSLAGTSGRWNEQFF
D: TRBD2
V: TRBV28
J: TRBJ2-1
size: -

DNA: TGTGCCAGCAGCTTAACTGGTGGGCAGGTCAGGCCCCAGCATTTT
CDR3: CASSLTGGQVRPQHF
D: -
V: TRBV7-8
J: TRBJ1-5
size: -

DNA: TGTGCCAGCAGTGGGGGGGGACAGGGTCGAATTCAGCCCCAGCATTTT
CDR3: CASSGGGQGRIQPQHF
D: TRBD1
V: TRBV25-1
J: TRBJ1-5
size: once

DNA: TGTGCCAGCAGCATCCCTCAGGGGGGAGAGACCCAGTACTTC
CDR3: CASSIPQGGETQYF
D: -
V: TRBV5-5
J: TRBJ2-5
size: -

DNA: TGTGCCGGGGGGAGAGAGACAGGGAGATTGAGCGAGCAGTTCTTC
CDR3: CAGGRETGRLSEQFF
D: -
V: TRBV2
J: TRBJ2-1
size: -

DNA: TGTGCCAGCGGGGATCGGGGACAGGGGCATCAGCCCCAGCATTTT
CDR3: CASGDRGQGHQPQHF
D: TRBD1
V: TRBV6-1
J: TRBJ1-5
size: -

DNA: TGCAGCGCTATAGGACAGGGGGGTCAAAATGAAAAACTGTTTTTT
CDR3: CSAIGQGGQNEKLFF
D: TRBD1
V: TRBV29-1
J: TRBJ1-4
size: -

DNA: TGTGCCAGCAGTCCGGGACAATTTTTCCAAGAGACCCAGTACTTC
CDR3: CASSPGQFFQETQYF
D: -
V: TRBV27
J: TRBJ2-5
size: once

DNA: TGTGCCAGCAGTTATGGGGACCCCCAGGGCTATGGCTACACCTTC
CDR3: CASSYGDPQGYGYTF
D: -
V: TRBV6-5
J: TRBJ1-2
size: -

DNA: TGTGCCAGCAGCACCTGGACTAGCGGTAACAATGAGCAGTTCTTC
CDR3: CASSTWTSGNNEQFF
D: TRBD2
V: TRBV27
J: TRBJ2-1
size: -

DNA: TGTGCCAGTACCGGGTCGCTTAATCAGCCCCAGCATTTT
CDR3: CASTGSLNQPQHF
D: -
V: TRBV19
J: TRBJ1-5
size: -

DNA: TGTGCCAGCAGTGTAACAGGGGGCTCCTCCTTCGGCTACACCTTC
CDR3: CASSVTGGSSFGYTF
D: TRBD1
V: TRBV28
J: TRBJ1-2
size: once

DNA: TGTGCCAGCAGCTGGGTAGCGGCGAGCTACGAGCAGTACTTC
CDR3: CASSWVAASYEQYF
D: -
V: TRBV6-6
J: TRBJ2-7
size: -

DNA: TGTGCCACCAGCAGAGGGAAGGGGTATGAGCAGTTCTTC
CDR3: CATSRGKGYEQFF
D: -
V: TRBV15
J: TRBJ2-1
size: -

DNA: TGTGCCAGCAGCTTAGAAGTGACAGGGGGATGGAATGAGCAGTTCTTC
CDR3: CASSLEVTGGWNEQFF
D: TRBD1
V: TRBV11-2
J: TRBJ2-1
size: -

DNA: TGTGCCAGCAGCCCCCGAGGACAGTTCTACGAGCAGTACTTC
CDR3: CASSPRGQFYEQYF
D: -
V: TRBV9
J: TRBJ2-7
size: few

DNA: TGTGCCAGCAGCCCTGACAGGGAAGCGAATGGCTACACCTTC
CDR3: CASSPDREANGYTF
D: TRBD1
V: TRBV5-4
J: TRBJ1-2
size: -

DNA: TGTGCCAGCGGACAGGGCAATCAGCCCCAGCATTTT
CDR3: CASGQGNQPQHF
D: TRBD1
V: TRBV7-9
J: TRBJ1-5
size: -

DNA: TGTGCCAGCAGCCTCTCTCTTAGCACAGATACGCAGTATTTT
CDR3: CASSLSLSTDTQYF
D: -
V: TRBV6-5
J: TRBJ2-3
size: -

DNA: TGTGCCAGCAGTTACACTCCGGGCCCTGGAAACACCATATATTTT
CDR3: CASSYTPGPGNTIYF
D: -
V: TRBV6-5
J: TRBJ1-3
size: -

DNA: TGTGCCAGCTCACCACTTCACAGGGAAGGACAGCCCCAGCATTTT
CDR3: CASSPLHREGQPQHF
D: -
V: TRBV18
J: TRBJ1-5
size: -

DNA: TGCAGCGTTGAAAACGGTATTAAGCAGTACTTC
CDR3: CSVENGIKQYF
D: -
V: TRBV29-1
J: TRBJ2-7
size: -

DNA: TGTGCCAGCAGTTTATTCGGTGGGGGTTACGAGCAGTACTTC
CDR3: CASSLFGGGYEQYF
D: -
V: TRBV28
J: TRBJ2-7
size: once

DNA: TGTGCCAGCAGTCCTCGGGTTGGGCAGCCTGGGGCCAACGTCCTGACTTTC
CDR3: CASSPRVGQPGANVLTF
D: -
V: TRBV28
J: TRBJ2-6
size: -

DNA: TGTGCCAGCAGCCACCGGGGCGGGGGTAACTATGGCTACACCTTC
CDR3: CASSHRGGGNYGYTF
D: -
V: TRBV13
J: TRBJ1-2
size: once

DNA: TGTGCCAGCAGTTTTTATGGGGCTGGTGGAAACACCATATATTTT
CDR3: CASSFYGAGGNTIYF
D: -
V: TRBV28
J: TRBJ1-3
size: -

DNA: TGTGCCACCAGCAGGGCCTGGGGTAGCGGGAGGGCCGTCGGCAATGAGCAGTTCTTC
CDR3: CATSRAWGSGRAVGNEQFF
D: TRBD2
V: TRBV15
J: TRBJ2-1
size: -

DNA: TGCGCCAGCAGCGCGCGACCCTTAGCCAAAAACATTCAGTACTTC
CDR3: CASSARPLAKNIQYF
D: -
V: TRBV4-3
J: TRBJ2-4
size: -

DNA: TGTGCCAGCAGCCCACCTACAGGGGGGATTACTGAAGCTTTCTTT
CDR3: CASSPPTGGITEAFF
D: TRBD1
V: TRBV7-2
J: TRBJ1-1
size: -